This TCR beta chain emerged from a study of T cell clonotyping in hematopoietic cell transplantation. This clone has a single count. As yet, its antigen is unknown. As for time point: recipient sample about 28 days before transplant, after cytoreduction. Recipients were bled about 28 days pretransplant and at posttransplant days 30, 100, 180. This CDR3 has 13 amino acids. Germline V gives CDR1 SGHRS, CDR2 YFSETQ. The V end was cut by 1 base, the J end by 9 bases, with 11 bases between. Generated by immunoSEQ multiplex PCR, the TCRdb table keeps only in-frame clones and is missing some. The sample yields 9,500 to 14,000 clones, roughly 90% seen once. Whole-study results and caveats: No sorting was done, leaving CD4 and CD8 contributions mixed. At the given depth, recipient repertoires were over 95% de novo clonotypes. Higher Inverse Simpson Index values in graft donor and pretransplant recipient predicted broader posttransplant TCR diversity.

The sample in question was peripheral blood mononuclear cells, obtained before stem cell transplant. The chain uses TRBV5-1 and TRBJ2-1, with D unresolved. The clonotype originates from a woman aged 40-49 years with acute myeloid leukemia. Some clones in this sample may be carry-over from other donors' samples. This CDR3 reads CASSLSGPTEQFF. CDR3 sequence (DNA): TGCGCCAGCAGCTTGTCGGGTCCCACTGAGCAGTTCTTC.